The 21 T cell receptor beta chains in this list originate from one sample, sequenced in a study of OX40 agonist ivuxolimab in advanced cancers. Clones were sequenced by immunoSEQ multiplex PCR, and TCRdb holds only the in-frame ones, with some missing. This sample has about 80,000 clones, with roughly 91% found just once. The sample here was CD4+ or CD8+ T cells sorted from blood, taken in a trial of the OX40 agonist ivuxolimab. Receptors were obtained from an adult with an advanced solid tumor such as melanoma, head and neck, liver or kidney cancer.

The chain joins TRBV7-9 to TRBJ2-7; TRBD1 might be the D (5 bases). The CDR3 is made up of 15 amino acids. CDR1 is SEHNR and CDR2 is FQNEAQ in the germline V gene (reference sequence). V lost 3 bases to trimming and J lost 6 bases, with 18 bases between them. The CDR3 DNA reads TGTGCCAGCAGCTTGTTAGCAGGGCGAGTTGGCGAGCAGTACTTC. Protein: CASSLLAGRVGEQYF. Looking up the rest from reference TRBV7-9 and TRBJ2-7 gives the full variable domain: DTGVSQNPRHKITKRGQNVTFRCDPISEHNRLYWYRQTLGQGPEFLTYFQNEAQLEKSRLLSDRFSAERPKGSFSTLEIQRTEQGDSAMYLCASSLLAGRVGEQYFGPGTRLTVT.

This chain joins TRBV6-1 and TRBJ2-2; 7 bases match TRBD2. The CDR3 covers 13 residues. Trimming removed 8 bases from V and 6 bases from J; junction bases left unmatched: 6. Germline lookup yields CDR1 MNHNS and CDR2 SASEGT. The chain's CDR3 is CASWTRGAGELFF. The DNA for the CDR3 is TGTGCCAGCTGGACTAGAGGTGCCGGGGAGCTGTTTTTT.

The chain has TRBV5-6 and TRBJ2-5; possibly TRBD1 or TRBD2 for D (5 bases each). Trimming removed 6 bases at V and 5 bases at J, with 20 bases between. The CDR3 is 15 amino acids. Germline CDR1 SGHDT, CDR2 YYEEEE. The CDR3 DNA reads TGTGCCAGCAACCCCGGGGCACAAGGAAGGGAGACCCAGTACTTC. Protein sequence: CASNPGAQGRETQYF.

This chain connects TRBV5-1 to TRBJ2-2, with 9 bases matching TRBD1. Germline V gives CDR1 SGHRS, CDR2 YFSETQ. There are 15 residues in the CDR3. The V and J ends lost 4 bases and 3 bases, in that order; junction bases with no gene match: 4. In nucleotides, the CDR3 is TGCGCCAGCAGCCCGGGACAGGGATACACCGGGGAGCTGTTTTTT. Translation: CASSPGQGYTGELFF.

This chain joins TRBV29-1 and TRBJ2-7, with D unresolved. Germline V gene lookup returns CDR1 SQVTM and CDR2 ANQGSEA. The CDR3 runs to 12 residues. V was shortened by 3 bases and J by 2 bases, with 8 bases between the two germline ends. The CDR3 DNA reads TGCAGCGTTGAGGCATTCCCCTACGAGCAGTACTTC. It yields the protein CSVEAFPYEQYF.

V usage is TRBV18 and J usage is TRBJ1-2; no firm D call. The CDR3 spans 13 residues. Trimming removed 5 bases at V and 3 bases at J, with 10 bases between. The germline V gene has CDR1 KGHSH and CDR2 LQKENI. The CDR3 protein is CASSAGHDYGYTF. In nucleotides, the CDR3 is TGTGCCAGCTCAGCCGGGCACGACTATGGCTACACCTTC.

The V gene is TRBV4-2, the J gene TRBJ2-7, with D unclear. The CDR3 length is 12 residues. Looked up from germline, CDR1 is LGHNA and CDR2 is YNFKEQ. V shed 3 bases and J shed 3 bases, with 6 bases lying between them. The CDR3 coding sequence is TGTGCCAGCAGCCAGGCCAGCTACGAGCAGTACTTC. Translating gives CASSQASYEQYF.

This chain links TRBV6-5 with TRBJ2-1; 8 nucleotides match TRBD2. Germline-derived CDR1 and CDR2 are MNHEY and SVGAGI. The J segment lost 6 bases and the V segment lost 3 bases, leaving 10 bases of the junction unmatched. CDR3 length: 16 amino acids. CDR3 coding DNA: TGTGCCAGCAGTTATGGCTACGGGAGGGCCGGCAATGAGCAGTTCTTC. It specifies CASSYGYGRAGNEQFF.

V and J are TRBV7-9 and TRBJ2-2, with D uncertain. The V end lost 4 bases, the J end lost 6 bases, and 15 bases lay between the germline ends. Germline CDR1 reads SEHNR; CDR2 reads FQNEAQ (reference sequence). There are 15 residues in the CDR3. The CDR3 reads CASSYSSTTAGELFF. CDR3 in DNA: TGTGCCAGCAGCTATAGTAGTACGACGGCCGGGGAGCTGTTTTTT.

The chain has TRBV6-4 and TRBJ2-3; perhaps D is TRBD1 or TRBD2 (5 bases each). V lost 4 bases and J 0 bases, leaving 5 bases between the germline ends. Germline lookup yields CDR1 MRHNA and CDR2 SNTAGT. The CDR3 length is 13 residues. CDR3 nucleotides: TGTGCCAGCAGTGGGGACAGCACAGATACGCAGTATTTT. It translates to CASSGDSTDTQYF.

The chain employs TRBV28 and TRBJ2-7, with D unclear. CDR1 is MDHEN, CDR2 SYDVKM, per germline. The V end was cut by 5 bases, the J end by 4 bases, with 9 bases between. The CDR3 has 12 amino acids. Here the CDR3 reads CASSLWGYEQYF. The CDR3 coding sequence is TGTGCCAGCAGTCTTTGGGGTTACGAGCAGTACTTC.

This clone turned up a few times. This chain joins TRBV7-8 and TRBJ1-1; D not certain. The germline V gene has CDR1 SGHVS and CDR2 FQNEAQ. The CDR3 contains 13 residues. The V end lost 5 bases, the J end lost 4 bases, and 11 bases lay between the germline ends. As DNA, the CDR3 is TGTGCCAGCAGCCCCCGAGAGGGCACTGAAGCTTTCTTT. It is translated as CASSPREGTEAFF.

This clone came up once. DNA of the CDR3: TGTGCCAGTAGTATAGCTTGGGGACCCTACAATGAGCAGTTCTTC. Translating gives CASSIAWGPYNEQFF. The genes are TRBV19 and TRBJ2-1; D assignment may be TRBD1 or TRBD2 (5 bases each). Trimming pared 1 base from V and 2 bases from J, leaving 9 bases between. This CDR3 has 15 residues. Germline lookup yields CDR1 LNHDA and CDR2 SQIVND (reference sequence).

The chain employs TRBV5-4 and TRBJ2-1; 10 bases are a match to TRBD2. This CDR3 has 15 residues. Germline-derived CDR1 and CDR2 are SGHNT and YYREEE (reference sequence). After removal of 0 bases from V and 5 bases from J, the junction contained 2 bases not matched to a gene. The CDR3 coding sequence is TGTGCCAGCAGCTTGGCCAGCGGGGGGGACAATGAGCAGTTCTTC. Protein sequence: CASSLASGGDNEQFF.

The V gene is TRBV15, the J gene TRBJ2-7, with D uncertain. Trimming took off 4 bases at V and 2 bases at J, with 12 bases between the two ends. There are 14 residues in the CDR3. In germline, CDR1 is LNHNV, CDR2 YYDKDF (reference sequence). CDR3 DNA sequence: TGTGCCACCAGCACCCGACAAGTTCCCTACGAGCAGTACTTC. Translation: CATSTRQVPYEQYF. Combining the CDR3 with reference TRBV15 and TRBJ2-7 gives the whole variable domain DAMVIQNPRYQVTQFGKPVTLSCSQTLNHNVMYWYQQKSSQAPKLLFHYYDKDFNNEADTPDNFQSRRPNTSFCFLDIRSPGLGDTAMYLCATSTRQVPYEQYFGPGTRLTVT.

The V call is TRBV11-3, the J call TRBJ2-7; D ambiguous. V was trimmed by 1 base and J by 5 bases, leaving 12 bases between them. The CDR3 is 14 residues long. The germline V gene has CDR1 SGHNT and CDR2 YENEEA. CDR3 sequence reads: CASSLGVFGDEQYF. In DNA form, the CDR3 reads TGTGCCAGCAGCTTAGGGGTCTTTGGGGACGAGCAGTACTTC.

This clone was observed once. V usage is TRBV5-6 and J usage is TRBJ2-3; 8 positions match TRBD1. The trim removed 1 base at V and 6 bases at J, leaving 10 bases unmatched. Germline CDR1 is SGHDT and CDR2 is YYEEEE. This CDR3 region has 16 residues. This CDR3 is CASSLWVAGGVDTQYF. The CDR3 DNA sequence: TGTGCCAGCAGCTTGTGGGTTGCAGGGGGCGTGGATACGCAGTATTTT. Full variable domain (remainder filled in from reference TRBV5-6 and TRBJ2-3): DAGVTQSPTHLIKTRGQQVTLRCSPKSGHDTVSWYQQALGQGPQFIFQYYEEEERQRGNFPDRFSGHQFPNYSSELNVNALLLGDSALYLCASSLWVAGGVDTQYFGPGTRLTVL.

CDR3 sequence: CASSLEIRGPGYTF. The CDR3 bases are TGCGCCAGCAGCTTGGAGATCAGGGGACCAGGCTACACCTTC. This sequence joins TRBV5-1 and TRBJ1-2; tentative D call: TRBD1 (6 bases). Germline V gene sequence: CDR1 SGHRS, CDR2 YFSETQ. Trimming left V 0 bases short and J 8 bases short, with 14 bases between. The CDR3 sequence is 14 residues long.

This chain joins TRBV6-1 and TRBJ2-6, with D uncertain. Deletions cut 3 bases from V and 0 bases from J, with 15 bases between. CDR1 is MNHNS, CDR2 SASEGT, per germline. This CDR3 contains 18 residues. In DNA, the CDR3 is TGTGCCAGCAGTGATCTATTGGTTGCTTCCTCTGGGGCCAACGTCCTGACTTTC. It encodes CASSDLLVASSGANVLTF.

The V call is TRBV28, the J call TRBJ2-4; no definite D call. Per the germline V gene, CDR1 is MDHEN and CDR2 is SYDVKM. Trimming stripped 7 bases from V and 5 bases from J, with 15 bases between. The CDR3 has 14 amino acids. CDR3 region: CASISRQRQNIQYF. CDR3 nucleotides: TGTGCCAGCATTAGCCGGCAGCGCCAAAACATTCAGTACTTC.

The chain links TRBV27 to TRBJ2-7, with D perhaps TRBD1 or TRBD2 (6 bases each). CDR3 length equals 13 residues. V was cut by 3 bases and J by 7 bases, with 13 bases left in between. Germline loops: CDR1 MNHEY, CDR2 SMNVEV (reference sequence). CDR3 bases: TGTGCCAGCAGTTTGTGGGGGGCGGGGGAGCAGTACTTC. This codes for CASSLWGAGEQYF.